This is a list of T cell receptor beta chains from one sample in a study of beta chain features in type 1 diabetes. Assay used: immunoSEQ multiplex PCR; TCRdb lists only in-frame clones, some missing. The table includes 250,000 to 300,000 clones, roughly an eighth detected once. Specimen: naive CD4+ T cells from blood. The origin of the receptors is a man in his thirties or forties with type 1 diabetes. CDR3s include the opening cysteine and the closing phenylalanine or tryptophan. The D gene is left open where the match is weak. Clone size is not always given. Where it is, it says once, few, many or a class for expanded clones.

J gene,CDR3 length,D gene,clone size,V gene,CDR3 DNA,CDR3 protein
TRBJ2-7,13,NA,NA,TRBV6-5,TGTGCCAGCAGTCCCCCCGGCAGGGTCGAGCAGTACTTC,CASSPPGRVEQYF
TRBJ1-1,15,NA,NA,TRBV7-9,TGTGCCAGCAGCCTCGGGAGGGCCCGAAGCGCTGAAGCTTTCTTT,CASSLGRARSAEAFF
TRBJ2-7,14,NA,NA,TRBV5-1,TGCGCCAGCAGCTTGGAAGGGCGGGGCGGCGAGCAGTACTTC,CASSLEGRGGEQYF
TRBJ2-1,13,NA,NA,TRBV6-8,TGTGCCAGCCCACCCTTAGGGGGTGATGAGCAGTTCTTC,CASPPLGGDEQFF
TRBJ2-1,14,TRBD2,few,TRBV7-7,TGTGCTAGCAGCTCTTCTAGCGGGAGTGGTGAGCAGTTCTTC,CASSSSSGSGEQFF
TRBJ2-7,16,TRBD2,few,TRBV10-3,TGTGCCATCAGGGGTAGTAGCGGGAGGAACTCCTACGAGCAGTACTTC,CAIRGSSGRNSYEQYF
TRBJ2-3,16,TRBD1,NA,TRBV28,TGTGCCAGCAGGACTTTGGGACAGGAGAGCACAGATACGCAGTATTTT,CASRTLGQESTDTQYF
TRBJ2-3,14,TRBD2,NA,TRBV9,TGTGCCAGCACCCCGATAGCGGGAACAGATACGCAGTATTTT,CASTPIAGTDTQYF
TRBJ2-1,16,TRBD1,NA,TRBV5-1,TGCGCCAGCAGCTTCGTCACAGGGGGCGCAGCGAATGAGCAGTTCTTC,CASSFVTGGAANEQFF
TRBJ1-2,15,NA,NA,TRBV7-9,TGTGCCAGCAGCTTAGGAGAGGAGGGATTCGGCGGCTACACCTTC,CASSLGEEGFGGYTF
TRBJ1-1,17,TRBD1,NA,TRBV30,TGTGCCTGGAGTGTGGGGACAGGGGGAGTACAGAACACTGAAGCTTTCTTT,CAWSVGTGGVQNTEAFF
TRBJ2-7,13,NA,few,TRBV18,TGTGCCAGCTCACCACGTGAGGCTCACGAGCAGTACTTC,CASSPREAHEQYF
TRBJ1-5,15,TRBD1,few,TRBV18,TGTGCCAGCTCACCAGGGACAGCGCAGGGTCAGCCCCAGCATTTT,CASSPGTAQGQPQHF
TRBJ2-4,15,TRBD1,NA,TRBV6-5,TGTGCCAGCAGCGACCGGACAGGGAAGGTAGACATTCAGTACTTC,CASSDRTGKVDIQYF
TRBJ2-5,13,NA,NA,TRBV29-1,TGCAGCGTTGACAGCCGGGACCAAGAGACCCAGTACTTC,CSVDSRDQETQYF
TRBJ2-3,16,NA,NA,TRBV4-1,TGCGCCAGCAGCCTCAGGGATTCCTCTAGCACAGATACGCAGTATTTT,CASSLRDSSSTDTQYF
TRBJ1-5,15,NA,NA,TRBV28,TGTGCCAGCAGTTTAGGGACAAACTTCAATCAGCCCCAGCATTTT,CASSLGTNFNQPQHF
TRBJ1-2,14,TRBD1,few,TRBV27,TGTGCCAGCAGTCCCCCCTCGGGACAGGGCGGCTACACCTTC,CASSPPSGQGGYTF
TRBJ2-5,12,NA,NA,TRBV18,TGTGCCAGCTCACCCAGGGGAGAGACCCAGTACTTC,CASSPRGETQYF
TRBJ1-2,14,TRBD1,NA,TRBV28,TGTGCCAGCAGCTCCCCAGGGGGCGTAGATGGCTACACCTTC,CASSSPGGVDGYTF
TRBJ1-1,17,TRBD1,NA,TRBV7-3,TGTGCCAGCAGCTTAATGGGGACAGGGGGCGTTAGGACTGAAGCTTTCTTT,CASSLMGTGGVRTEAFF
TRBJ1-1,15,TRBD1,few,TRBV7-3,TGTGCCAGCAGTATGGGACAGGGGTATGACACTGAAGCTTTCTTT,CASSMGQGYDTEAFF
TRBJ2-5,14,TRBD1,few,TRBV10-3,TGTGCCATCAGTAGGACAGGGGGCATAGAGACCCAGTACTTC,CAISRTGGIETQYF
TRBJ1-2,14,NA,NA,TRBV14,TGTGCCAGCAGCCAAGAGGGGCGGATCTATGGCTACACCTTC,CASSQEGRIYGYTF
TRBJ2-1,15,NA,few,TRBV5-1,TGCGCCAGCAGCTCCTCTGTTGAGTCCTACAATGAGCAGTTCTTC,CASSSSVESYNEQFF
TRBJ1-2,10,NA,few,TRBV20-1,TGCAGTGCTAGTTTCAGAAACTACACCTTC,CSASFRNYTF
TRBJ2-3,12,NA,NA,TRBV6-6,TGTGCCAGCAGGTTAGGGGCAGATACGCAGTATTTT,CASRLGADTQYF
TRBJ2-7,16,NA,NA,TRBV18,TGTGCCAGCTCACCTTCCGTACAGCTTTACTCCTACGAGCAGTACTTC,CASSPSVQLYSYEQYF
TRBJ1-1,13,NA,few,TRBV29-1,TGCAGCGTCATCTCGGTGTTGAACACTGAAGCTTTCTTT,CSVISVLNTEAFF
TRBJ2-1,18,NA,few,TRBV4-3,TGCGCCAGCAGCCAAGAGGCGGGTACGGCTTCTAAGTTCAATGAGCAGTTCTTC,CASSQEAGTASKFNEQFF
TRBJ1-1,13,TRBD1,NA,TRBV11-2,TGTGCCAGCAGCAAGACAGGGGACACTGAAGCTTTCTTT,CASSKTGDTEAFF
TRBJ2-7,11,NA,few,TRBV25-1,TGTGCCAGCAGTGATACATACGAGCAGTACTTC,CASSDTYEQYF
TRBJ2-6,16,TRBD1,NA,TRBV28,TGTGCCAGCAGTTTAGGGCAGGGGGCCGGGGCCAACGTCCTGACTTTC,CASSLGQGAGANVLTF
TRBJ2-3,12,NA,few,TRBV2,TGTGCCAGCAGTGAAGTCCAGGATACGCAGTATTTT,CASSEVQDTQYF
TRBJ2-5,12,NA,NA,TRBV5-1,TGCGCCAGCAGCCCTCTACAAGAGACCCAGTACTTC,CASSPLQETQYF
TRBJ2-7,14,TRBD1,few,TRBV28,TGTGCCAGCAGCCCGACAGGGATCGCCTACGAGCAGTACTTC,CASSPTGIAYEQYF
TRBJ2-3,15,NA,NA,TRBV2,TGTGCCAGCAGTGAACGACTAACTAGCACAGATACGCAGTATTTT,CASSERLTSTDTQYF
TRBJ2-1,13,TRBD1,NA,TRBV28,TGTGCCAGCAGTTTGACAGGGTATAATGAGCAGTTCTTC,CASSLTGYNEQFF
TRBJ1-1,14,NA,NA,TRBV7-9,TGTGCCAGCAGCTTAGCAGGGGCCCAAGAGAAGGCTTTCTTT,CASSLAGAQEKAFF
TRBJ1-5,17,TRBD1,NA,TRBV30,TGTGCCTGGAGCTCTATTAGGAAGGGGGCTAGCAATCAGCCCCAGCATTTT,CAWSSIRKGASNQPQHF
TRBJ2-7,15,TRBD1,few,TRBV6-5,TGTGCCAGCAGTCGCTGGACAGGGGAACTCAACGAGCAGTACTTC,CASSRWTGELNEQYF
TRBJ1-2,13,NA,NA,TRBV5-4,TGTGCCAGCAGCTTACCTGACAGTTATGGCTACACCTTC,CASSLPDSYGYTF
TRBJ1-4,14,TRBD1,NA,TRBV7-9,TGTGCCGGGAGCCGGGACAGCTCTAATGAAAAACTGTTTTTT,CAGSRDSSNEKLFF
TRBJ2-7,17,NA,NA,TRBV5-1,TGCGCCAGCAGCTCAACCCGGGGGGACAGGACTCTCCACGAGCAGTACTTC,CASSSTRGDRTLHEQYF
TRBJ2-7,11,NA,many,TRBV25-1,TGTGCCAGCAGTGATGCGGTCGGGCAGTACTTC,CASSDAVGQYF
TRBJ2-5,14,TRBD1,few,TRBV7-2,TGTGCCAGCAGCTTAAACAGGGGGCAAGAGACCCAGTACTTC,CASSLNRGQETQYF
TRBJ1-2,12,NA,NA,TRBV19,TGTGCCAGCACGGACAGTAACTATGGCTACACCTTC,CASTDSNYGYTF
TRBJ2-3,12,NA,NA,TRBV30,TGTGCCTGGAGTGGAGGAGCAGATACGCAGTATTTT,CAWSGGADTQYF
TRBJ2-1,13,TRBD1,NA,TRBV5-1,TGCGCCAGCAGCACGGGACAGGGGGATGAGCAGTTCTTC,CASSTGQGDEQFF
TRBJ1-2,13,TRBD1,once,TRBV14,TGTGCCAGCAGCCAGACAGGGCCCTATGGCTACACCTTC,CASSQTGPYGYTF
TRBJ2-6,17,NA,NA,TRBV28,TGTGCCAGTAGGCTTGGGGCAGGGGCGACTGGGGCCAACGTCCTGACTTTC,CASRLGAGATGANVLTF
TRBJ2-7,12,NA,NA,TRBV7-9,TGTGCCAGCAGCTCAGTAACCTACGAGCAGTACTTC,CASSSVTYEQYF
TRBJ1-1,15,NA,NA,TRBV7-9,TGTGCCAGCAGCTTGGCAGATGACACCTACACTGAAGCTTTCTTT,CASSLADDTYTEAFF